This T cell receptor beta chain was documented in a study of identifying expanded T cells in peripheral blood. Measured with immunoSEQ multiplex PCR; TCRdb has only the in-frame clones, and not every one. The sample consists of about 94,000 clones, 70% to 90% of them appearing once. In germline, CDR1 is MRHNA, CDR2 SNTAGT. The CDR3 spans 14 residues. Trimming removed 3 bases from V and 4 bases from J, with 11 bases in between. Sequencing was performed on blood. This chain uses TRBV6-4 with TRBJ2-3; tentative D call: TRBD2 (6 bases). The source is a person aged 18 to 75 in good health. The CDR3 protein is CASSESPSADTQYF. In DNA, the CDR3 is TGTGCCAGCAGTGAGTCCCCTAGCGCAGATACGCAGTATTTT.